This entry lists 23 T cell receptor beta chains sequenced from one sample in a study of CD8+ T cells in alopecia areata. Treatment: oral pan-JAK inhibitor, 5-10 mg twice daily. Isolated RNA was reverse transcribed into cDNA used as the sequencing template. This table comes from immunoSEQ multiplex PCR, and its TCRdb copy is limited to in-frame clones, with some not included. The table lists some 120,000 clones, over 60% of them singletons, with approximately 5.1% in the top ten. This specimen was CD4+ T cells sorted from blood, taken at week 4, from a patient treated with tofacitinib. The receptors were sampled from a human donor with alopecia areata.

V gene TRBV7-2 combines with J gene TRBJ1-4; possible D gene TRBD1, 5 bases. The CDR3 covers 15 residues. The V gene lost 5 bases and the J gene lost 2 bases, with 12 bases spanning the gap. Looked up from germline, CDR1 is SGHTA and CDR2 is FQGNSA. CDR3 bases: TGTGCCAGCAGCCCGAGACAGCTCACTAATGAAAAACTGTTTTTT. Encoded protein: CASSPRQLTNEKLFF.

The J gene is TRBJ2-5, the V gene TRBV9; D gene uncertain. Germline V CDR1 and CDR2: SGDLS, YYNGEE. The length of the CDR3 is 14 residues. Trimming cost V 0 bases and J 5 bases, with 11 bases left between them. In nucleotides, the CDR3 is TGTGCCAGCAGCGTAGGGGCCACCTCGGAGACCCAGTACTTC. Protein product: CASSVGATSETQYF.

DNA of the CDR3: TGCAGCGTCAGGGTCTACGAGCAGTACTTC. Translating gives CSVRVYEQYF. J is TRBJ2-7 and V is TRBV29-1; D may be TRBD1 (5 bases). This CDR3 is 10 amino acids long. V was clipped by 6 bases and J by 3 bases, with 6 bases between them. Germline CDR1 SQVTM, CDR2 ANQGSEA.

This clone ranks as medium-sized. The chain carries TRBV7-2 and TRBJ1-5; D uncertain. The V gene lost 3 bases and the J gene lost 5 bases, with 8 bases spanning the gap. Germline V gene lookup returns CDR1 SGHTA and CDR2 FQGNSA. The CDR3 is made up of 13 amino acids. The CDR3, as DNA: TGTGCCAGCAGCTTGTTTGCCGATCAGCCCCAGCATTTT. This encodes CASSLFADQPQHF.

The rearrangement links TRBV7-2 to TRBJ2-1, with D tentatively TRBD1 (6 bases). The V gene's germline CDR1 is SGHTA and CDR2 FQGNSA. V dropped 7 bases and J dropped 7 bases, with 17 bases sitting between them. The CDR3 consists of 14 residues. The chain's CDR3 is CASTQGPPGNEQFF. The CDR3 nucleotides read TGTGCCAGCACCCAGGGGCCCCCAGGGAATGAGCAGTTCTTC.

This chain uses TRBV29-1 with TRBJ2-1; 16 bases line up with TRBD2. The CDR3 has 16 amino acids. V lost 5 bases and J lost 9; bases outside the gene matches: 10. CDR1 is SQVTM and CDR2 is ANQGSEA in the germline V gene. The CDR3 region is CSVLGTSGRALREQFF. The CDR3, as DNA: TGCAGCGTTCTCGGGACTAGCGGGAGGGCCTTGCGTGAGCAGTTCTTC.

This chain joins TRBV7-2 and TRBJ1-5; 7 nucleotides line up with TRBD1. The CDR3 has 15 residues. Trimming removed 5 bases from V and 4 bases from J; junction bases left unmatched: 8. Per germline, CDR1 SGHTA and CDR2 FQGNSA. The CDR3 DNA reads TGTGCCAGCAGCCCATTCGGACAGGCAAATCAGCCCCAGCATTTT. Protein sequence: CASSPFGQANQPQHF.

The chain uses TRBV29-1 and TRBJ2-3; 7 nucleotides match TRBD1. Trimming cost V 6 bases and J 0 bases; bases outside gene matches: 3. The CDR3 totals 13 residues. Per the germline V gene, CDR1 is SQVTM and CDR2 is ANQGSEA. CDR3 nucleotide sequence: TGCAGCGTGTCAGGGGGTAGCACAGATACGCAGTATTTT. Amino acid sequence: CSVSGGSTDTQYF.

The chain carries TRBV30 and TRBJ2-1, with 7 bases matching TRBD1. The CDR3 consists of 11 residues. Germline V gene data show CDR1 as GTSNPN and CDR2 as SVGIG (reference sequence). Trimming removed 1 base from V and 9 bases from J; junction bases left unmatched: 0. This CDR3 reads CAWSAGGEQFF. CDR3 bases: TGTGCCTGGAGTGCAGGGGGTGAGCAGTTCTTC.

V usage is TRBV10-3 and J usage is TRBJ1-1, with TRBD1 matching over 9 bases. Germline V gene sequence: CDR1 ENHRY, CDR2 SYGVKD. This CDR3 comprises 14 residues. The V segment lost 7 bases and the J segment 1 base; nucleotides outside the gene matches: 4. This CDR3 reads CAINPDRGNTEAFF. The CDR3 nucleotides read TGTGCCATCAACCCGGACAGGGGGAACACTGAAGCTTTCTTT.

This clone was found a few times. Germline and junction disagree at one end, which may indicate a read error. The chain recombines TRBV29-1 with TRBJ1-2, with a weak D call TRBD1 (5 bases). This CDR3 has 13 residues. The V gene's germline CDR1 is SQVTM and CDR2 ANQGSEA. As DNA, the CDR3 is TGCAGCGATGAAGGTCAGGGATTCGGTGGCTACACCTTC. It yields the protein CSDEGQGFGGYTF.

J is TRBJ2-5 and V is TRBV7-9, with D unresolved. V lost 1 base, J lost 5 bases, and 20 bases lay in between. Germline loops: CDR1 SEHNR, CDR2 FQNEAQ (reference sequence). This CDR3 spans 17 amino acids. DNA of the CDR3: TGTGCCAGCAGCTTAGAAGGGTTGGTGGTAGCTGGGGAGACCCAGTACTTC. Amino acids: CASSLEGLVVAGETQYF.

The gene calls are TRBV7-9 and TRBJ1-1, with TRBD1 identical over 8 bases. After removal of 0 bases from V and 4 bases from J, the junction contained 7 bases not matched to a gene. Germline V gene lookup returns CDR1 SEHNR and CDR2 FQNEAQ (reference sequence). The CDR3 is 16 amino acids. The CDR3 protein is CASSLALRQGPTEAFF. The CDR3 DNA reads as TGTGCCAGCAGCTTAGCGCTAAGACAGGGGCCCACTGAAGCTTTCTTT.

The V gene is TRBV9, the J gene TRBJ2-1; 8 nucleotides align to TRBD2. CDR1 is SGDLS and CDR2 is YYNGEE in the germline V gene. The CDR3 is 15 amino acids. The junction had 8 bases not matched to a gene; V was cut back by 0 bases and J by 9 bases. CDR3 in amino acids: CASSVVATSEGEQFF. The CDR3 DNA reads as TGTGCCAGCAGCGTAGTGGCGACTAGCGAGGGTGAGCAGTTCTTC.

The rearrangement uses TRBV4-1 and TRBJ1-2; 7 nucleotides line up with TRBD1. CDR3 size: 14 residues. CDR1 is MGHRA and CDR2 is YSYEKL in the germline V gene. Trimming took 0 bases from V and 7 from J; bases not matched to a gene: 5. The CDR3 DNA reads as TGCGCCAGCAGCCAAGAGGACAGGAGGCGTGGCTACACCTTC. Translated: CASSQEDRRRGYTF.

The chain joins TRBV7-6 to TRBJ2-7, with D unclear. Trimming shortened V by 5 bases and J by 3 bases, and 17 bases separated the two germline ends. Germline CDR1 and CDR2: SGHVS and FNYEAQ. The CDR3 extends over 15 amino acids. CDR3 sequence reads: CASSPRLAASYEQYF. CDR3 DNA sequence: TGTGCCAGCAGCCCCCGATTAGCAGCAAGCTACGAGCAGTACTTC.

V usage is TRBV5-4 and J usage is TRBJ2-2; 8 positions match TRBD1. This CDR3 has 14 residues. Germline loops: CDR1 SGHNT, CDR2 YYREEE (reference sequence). After removal of 6 bases from V and 4 bases from J, the junction contained 5 bases not matched to a gene. The CDR3 sequence: CASTWQGATGELFF. In DNA form, the CDR3 reads TGTGCCAGCACCTGGCAGGGGGCCACCGGGGAGCTGTTTTTT.

The rearrangement uses TRBV14 and TRBJ2-7, with D uncertain. Trimming cost V 1 base and J 13 bases, with 11 bases left between them. The CDR3 spans 11 residues. Germline CDR1 reads SGHDN; CDR2 reads FVKESK. CDR3 sequence reads: CASSQGGKGYF. CDR3 bases: TGTGCCAGCAGCCAAGGGGGTAAGGGTTACTTC.

V and J are TRBV7-2 and TRBJ1-2; D gene unclear. V was shortened by 1 base and J by 0 bases, with 15 bases between the two germline ends. CDR3 length: 17 amino acids. CDR1 and CDR2 (germline): SGHTA, FQGNSA. In DNA form, the CDR3 reads TGTGCCAGCAGCTTAGTGGCAGATCTTAGAGCTAACTATGGCTACACCTTC. Translation gives CASSLVADLRANYGYTF.

The chain combines TRBV2 with TRBJ2-1, with 7 bases identical to TRBD1. From germline, CDR1 is SNHLY and CDR2 FYNNEI. The CDR3 covers 15 residues. Trimming at V came to 6 bases and at J to 8 bases, leaving 13 bases not matched to a gene. The DNA of the CDR3 is TGTGCCAGCAGGAGGAAAGGGGGCGCGCGGGATGAGCAGTTCTTC. This codes for CASRRKGGARDEQFF.

The V gene is TRBV7-2, the J gene TRBJ1-4; D may be TRBD1 (5 bases). This CDR3 has 13 residues. Trimming took off 8 bases at V and 4 bases at J, with 11 bases between the two ends. CDR1 and CDR2 from the germline V gene are SGHTA and FQGNSA. The chain's CDR3 is CASSWGINEKLFF. The CDR3 DNA is TGTGCCAGCTCGTGGGGGATTAATGAAAAACTGTTTTTT.

The chain is built from TRBV7-2 and TRBJ1-5; no firm D call. Trimming removed 5 bases from V and 3 bases from J, with 14 bases in between. The CDR3 length is 15 residues. The germline CDR1 and CDR2 sequences are SGHTA and FQGNSA. This chain's CDR3 is CASSRGPSANQPQHF. The CDR3 DNA reads TGTGCCAGCAGCCGAGGGCCCAGCGCCAATCAGCCCCAGCATTTT.

The rearrangement joins TRBV27 to TRBJ1-5; no definite D call. V was cut by 4 bases and J by 3 bases, with 13 bases left in between. This CDR3 has 15 residues. Germline V gene data show CDR1 as MNHEY and CDR2 as SMNVEV (reference sequence). The CDR3 loop is CASSSEAGINQPQHF. CDR3 DNA: TGTGCCAGCAGTTCCGAAGCCGGCATCAATCAGCCCCAGCATTTT.